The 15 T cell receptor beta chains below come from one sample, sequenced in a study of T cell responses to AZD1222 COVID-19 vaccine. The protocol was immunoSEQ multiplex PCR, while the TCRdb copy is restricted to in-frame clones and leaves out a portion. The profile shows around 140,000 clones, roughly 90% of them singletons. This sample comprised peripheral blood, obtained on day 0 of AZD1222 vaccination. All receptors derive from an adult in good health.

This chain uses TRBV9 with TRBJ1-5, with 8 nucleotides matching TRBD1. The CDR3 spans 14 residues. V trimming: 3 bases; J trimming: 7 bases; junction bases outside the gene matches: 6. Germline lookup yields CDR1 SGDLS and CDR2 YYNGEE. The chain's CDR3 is CASSGGQGRQPQHF. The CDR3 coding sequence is TGTGCCAGCAGCGGCGGACAGGGAAGGCAGCCCCAGCATTTT.

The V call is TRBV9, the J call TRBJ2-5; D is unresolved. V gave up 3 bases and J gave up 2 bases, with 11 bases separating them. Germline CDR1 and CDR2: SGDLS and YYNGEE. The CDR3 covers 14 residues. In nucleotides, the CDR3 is TGTGCCAGCAGCGCCTTAGCCGGGCAAGAGACCCAGTACTTC. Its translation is CASSALAGQETQYF.

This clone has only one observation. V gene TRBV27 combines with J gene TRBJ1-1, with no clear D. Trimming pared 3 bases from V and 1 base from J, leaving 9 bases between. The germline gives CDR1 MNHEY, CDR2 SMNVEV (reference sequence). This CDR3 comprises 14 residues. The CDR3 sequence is CASSFDGRNTEAFF. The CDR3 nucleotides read TGTGCCAGCAGTTTTGACGGGAGGAACACTGAAGCTTTCTTT.

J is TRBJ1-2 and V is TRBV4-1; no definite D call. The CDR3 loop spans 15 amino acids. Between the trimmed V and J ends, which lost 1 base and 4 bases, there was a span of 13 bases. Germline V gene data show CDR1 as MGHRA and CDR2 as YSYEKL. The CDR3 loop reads CASSQVARMPYGYTF. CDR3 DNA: TGCGCCAGCAGCCAAGTTGCCAGGATGCCCTATGGCTACACCTTC.

As DNA, the CDR3 is TGTGCCAGCAGCTTAGTCGGCAGATCCTACGAGCAGTACTTC. Protein sequence: CASSLVGRSYEQYF. V and J are TRBV7-8 and TRBJ2-7; D unresolved. Between the trimmed V and J ends, which lost 1 base and 1 base, there was a span of 8 bases. Germline V gene data show CDR1 as SGHVS and CDR2 as FQNEAQ. The CDR3 spans 14 residues.

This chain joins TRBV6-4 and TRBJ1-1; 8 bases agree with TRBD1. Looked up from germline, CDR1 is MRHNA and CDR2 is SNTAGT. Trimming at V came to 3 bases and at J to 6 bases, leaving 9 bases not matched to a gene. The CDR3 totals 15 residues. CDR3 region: CASSERTGSNAEAFF. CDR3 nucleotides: TGTGCCAGCAGTGAGCGGACAGGGTCAAACGCTGAAGCTTTCTTT.

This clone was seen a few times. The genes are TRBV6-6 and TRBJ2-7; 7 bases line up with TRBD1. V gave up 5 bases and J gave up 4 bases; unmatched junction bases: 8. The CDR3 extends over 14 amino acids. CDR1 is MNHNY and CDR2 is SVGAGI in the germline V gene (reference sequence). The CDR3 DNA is TGTGCCAGCAGTACTAGTAGGGGGCCTTACGAGCAGTACTTC. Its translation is CASSTSRGPYEQYF.

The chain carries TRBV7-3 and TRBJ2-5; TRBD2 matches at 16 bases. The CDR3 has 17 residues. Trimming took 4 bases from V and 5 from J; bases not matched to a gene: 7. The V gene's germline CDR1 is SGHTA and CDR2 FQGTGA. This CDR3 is CASSSGLAGGPGETQYF. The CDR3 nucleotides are TGTGCCAGCAGCTCGGGACTAGCGGGAGGGCCTGGTGAGACCCAGTACTTC. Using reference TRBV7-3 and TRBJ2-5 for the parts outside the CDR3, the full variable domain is GAGVSQTPSNKVTEKGKYVELRCDPISGHTALYWYRQSLGQGPEFLIYFQGTGAADDSGLPNDRFFAVRPEGSVSTLKIQRTERGDSAVYLCASSSGLAGGPGETQYFGPGTRLLVL.

CDR3 nucleotides: TGCGCCAGCTACAGGGGGCAGGATGAGCAGTTCTTC. The encoded protein is CASYRGQDEQFF. The chain has TRBV10-1 and TRBJ2-1; 9 nucleotides match TRBD1. The V gene end was trimmed by 8 bases and the J gene end by 8 bases; junction bases not matched to a gene: 4. CDR1 and CDR2 from the germline V gene are WNHNN and SYGVQD (reference sequence). The CDR3 is 12 residues long.

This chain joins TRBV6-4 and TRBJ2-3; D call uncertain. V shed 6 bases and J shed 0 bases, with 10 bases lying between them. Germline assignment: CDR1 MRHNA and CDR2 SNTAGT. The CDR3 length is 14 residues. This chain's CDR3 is CASSPSGSTDTQYF. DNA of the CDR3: TGTGCCAGCAGCCCTTCTGGGAGCACAGATACGCAGTATTTT.

CDR3 loop: CARLGAWDEQYF. The CDR3, as DNA: TGTGCCAGACTAGGGGCCTGGGACGAGCAGTACTTC. The chain uses TRBV7-3 and TRBJ2-7, with D perhaps given as TRBD1 or TRBD2 (5 bases each). This CDR3 is built from 12 residues. Germline V CDR1 and CDR2: SGHTA, FQGTGA. Trimming left V 9 bases short and J 5 bases short, with 14 bases between.

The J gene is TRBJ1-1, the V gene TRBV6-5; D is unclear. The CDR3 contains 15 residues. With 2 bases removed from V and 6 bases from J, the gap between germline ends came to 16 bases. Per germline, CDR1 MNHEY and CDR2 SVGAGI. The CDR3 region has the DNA TGTGCCAGCAGTTACCCCAATGACGGGTCCGCTGAAGCTTTCTTT. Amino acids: CASSYPNDGSAEAFF.

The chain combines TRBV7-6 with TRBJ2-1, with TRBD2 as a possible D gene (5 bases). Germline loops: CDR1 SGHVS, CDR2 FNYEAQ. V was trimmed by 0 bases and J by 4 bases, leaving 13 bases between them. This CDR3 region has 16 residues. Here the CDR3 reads CASSLAGLAPYNEQFF. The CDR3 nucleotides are TGTGCCAGCAGCTTAGCTGGGCTAGCCCCATACAATGAGCAGTTCTTC.

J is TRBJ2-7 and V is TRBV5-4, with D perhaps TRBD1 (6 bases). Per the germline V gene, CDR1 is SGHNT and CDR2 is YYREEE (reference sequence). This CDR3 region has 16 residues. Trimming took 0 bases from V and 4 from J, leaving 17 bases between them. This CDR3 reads CASSLGPTTGNYEQYF. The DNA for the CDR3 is TGTGCCAGCAGCTTGGGGCCGACTACAGGGAATTACGAGCAGTACTTC. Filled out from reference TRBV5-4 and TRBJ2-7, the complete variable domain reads ETGVTQSPTHLIKTRGQQVTLRCSSQSGHNTVSWYQQALGQGPQFIFQYYREEENGRGNFPPRFSGLQFPNYSSELNVNALELDDSALYLCASSLGPTTGNYEQYFGPGTRLTVT.

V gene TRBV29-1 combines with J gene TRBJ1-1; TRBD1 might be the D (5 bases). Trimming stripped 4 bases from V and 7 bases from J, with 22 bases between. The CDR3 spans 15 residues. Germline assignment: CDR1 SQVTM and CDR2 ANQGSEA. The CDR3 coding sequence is TGCAGCGTTGGCTACGTTGGAGGGGCAAAGGGTGAAGCTTTCTTT. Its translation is CSVGYVGGAKGEAFF.